The 9 T cell receptor beta chains below were found in one sample sequenced in a study of a mutant IDH1 vaccine in newly diagnosed glioma. Sequencing used immunoSEQ multiplex PCR; TCRdb keeps in-frame clones, though not all of them. Of tens of thousands of clones listed, over 65% were seen once; the top ten hold approximately 2%. Time point meaning: baseline, week 1 (first vaccination visit). Treatment of the sample: pre-vaccination baseline after standard-of-care therapy. The sample here was PBMCs, taken from a glioma patient treated with radiotherapy, temozolomide or both. These receptors all come from a woman aged 40 to 50 with glioma.

The chain's CDR3 is CASSPRGTGGTEAFF. DNA for the CDR3: TGTGCCAGCAGCCCTAGGGGGACAGGGGGGACTGAAGCTTTCTTT. This chain links TRBV7-9 with TRBJ1-1; TRBD1 aligns across 11 bases. Trimming cost V 5 bases and J 5 bases; bases outside gene matches: 7. CDR3 length equals 15 residues. The germline V gene encodes CDR1 SEHNR and CDR2 FQNEAQ (reference sequence).

This rearrangement joins TRBV29-1 to TRBJ1-2; 10 nucleotides match TRBD1. This CDR3 comprises 11 residues. Germline V gene data show CDR1 as SQVTM and CDR2 as ANQGSEA. Losses at the gene ends were 7 bases for V and 6 bases for J; bases not matched to a gene: 2. CDR3 residues: CSETGGHGYTF. Here the CDR3 DNA reads TGCAGCGAGACAGGGGGCCATGGCTACACCTTC.

V and J are TRBV9 and TRBJ2-2; D is uncertain. CDR1 and CDR2 from the germline V gene are SGDLS and YYNGEE. Trimming took off 3 bases at V and 8 bases at J, with 5 bases between the two ends. This CDR3 comprises 11 residues. CDR3 sequence (DNA): TGTGCCAGCAGCGGAACAGGGGAGCTGTTTTTT. This gives the protein CASSGTGELFF.

V gene TRBV27 combines with J gene TRBJ2-5, with unresolved D. The CDR3 consists of 15 residues. V was shortened by 3 bases and J by 3 bases, with 14 bases between the two germline ends. CDR1 MNHEY and CDR2 SMNVEV come from the germline V gene (reference sequence). The CDR3 spells CASSLRRVSKETQYF. In nucleotides, the CDR3 is TGTGCCAGCAGTTTGCGGCGAGTTTCTAAAGAGACCCAGTACTTC.

The V gene is TRBV7-2, the J gene TRBJ2-7, with TRBD1 matching over 8 bases. J lost 8 bases, V lost 5 bases, and 14 bases had no gene match. The germline V gene has CDR1 SGHTA and CDR2 FQGNSA. CDR3 size: 15 residues. For the CDR3, the DNA is TGTGCCAGCAGCCTCGAAGGACAGGGCCAGACTCAGCAGTACTTC. This codes for CASSLEGQGQTQQYF.

This chain uses TRBV7-2 with TRBJ1-6; 7 bases are a match to TRBD1. Germline V gene data show CDR1 as SGHTA and CDR2 as FQGNSA. The V segment lost 5 bases and the J segment 10 bases; nucleotides outside the gene matches: 8. The CDR3 is 14 residues long. CDR3 in amino acids: CASSITGVKSPLHF. The DNA for the CDR3 is TGTGCCAGCAGCATCACAGGGGTAAAGTCACCCCTCCACTTT.

J is TRBJ2-5 and V is TRBV4-1, with D hard to call. The CDR3 runs to 15 residues. Trimming removed 3 bases at V and 0 bases at J, with 11 bases between. Germline V lookup: CDR1 MGHRA, CDR2 YSYEKL. The CDR3 protein is CASSQILGYQETQYF. CDR3 nucleotide sequence: TGCGCCAGCAGCCAGATTTTGGGCTACCAAGAGACCCAGTACTTC.

V and J are TRBV10-3 and TRBJ1-2, with TRBD1 matching over 8 bases. J was trimmed by 5 bases and V by 11 bases; bases with no gene match: 10. Germline values: CDR1 ENHRY, CDR2 SYGVKD. The CDR3 length is 13 residues. CDR3 amino acids: CAASQGAGYGYTF. CDR3 DNA sequence: TGTGCCGCCTCCCAGGGGGCGGGGTATGGCTACACCTTC.

The rearrangement joins TRBV7-2 to TRBJ2-2, with 8 bases identical to TRBD2. Germline loops: CDR1 SGHTA, CDR2 FQGNSA. The CDR3 runs to 16 residues. With V trimmed by 1 base and J by 4 bases, 5 bases remained unmatched. CDR3 amino acids: CASSLDGGALTGELFF. CDR3 nucleotides: TGTGCCAGCAGCTTAGACGGGGGGGCCCTCACCGGGGAGCTGTTTTTT.